These 13 T cell receptor beta chains were sequenced from one sample in a study of identical twins. MiXCR, run by TCRdb on the 5' RACE reads, gives a single entry per CDR3 protein. The sample lists around 280,000 distinct CDR3 sequences, 8% to 9% occurring once. The sample was also reused in another study, on yellow fever vaccine responses in identical twins.

Material for sequencing was memory (CD45RO+) T cells sorted from blood. These receptor sequences come from a woman younger than 30 in good health.

This chain links TRBV2 with TRBJ2-2; D is unclear. This CDR3 is 14 amino acids long. V was pared by 4 bases and J by 3 bases, with 9 bases between. Per germline, CDR1 SNHLY and CDR2 FYNNEI. The CDR3 DNA reads as TGTGCCAGCAGTGCCCGGGCCCACACCGGGGAGCTGTTTTTT. It yields the protein CASSARAHTGELFF.

This clonotype showed up just a few times. CDR3 bases: TGTGCCAGCAGCCCGGACAGATCGAACACTGAAGCTTTCTTT. It codes for CASSPDRSNTEAFF. The rearrangement uses TRBV7-9 and TRBJ1-1, with a tentative D call TRBD1 (6 bases). V lost 5 bases and J lost 1, with 11 bases in between. The CDR3 loop spans 14 amino acids. CDR1 is SEHNR, CDR2 FQNEAQ, per germline (reference sequence).

This clonotype has more than one count but fewer than ten. The gene calls are TRBV7-9 and TRBJ2-7; TRBD1 agrees at 8 bases. Germline V gives CDR1 SEHNR, CDR2 FQNEAQ (reference sequence). The CDR3 runs to 14 residues. Losses at the gene ends were 8 bases for V and 6 bases for J; bases not matched to a gene: 12. The CDR3 region is CASAKQGVTPEQYF. CDR3 nucleotides: TGTGCCAGCGCTAAACAGGGGGTGACCCCCGAGCAGTACTTC.

This clonotype occurred a few times. This chain joins TRBV6-1 and TRBJ2-2; D possibly corresponds to TRBD2 (6 bases). V dropped 6 bases and J dropped 2 bases, with 10 bases sitting between them. The CDR3 length is 14 residues. Germline V CDR1 and CDR2: MNHNS, SASEGT. This CDR3 reads CASRWDLNTGELFF. DNA of the CDR3: TGTGCCAGCAGGTGGGACTTAAACACCGGGGAGCTGTTTTTT.

This clonotype was seen repeatedly, ten times or more. The chain links TRBV10-3 to TRBJ1-3; D gene uncertain. Germline V gives CDR1 ENHRY, CDR2 SYGVKD. The CDR3 spans 14 residues. V lost 3 bases to trimming and J lost 0 bases, with 6 bases between them. This CDR3 reads CAISDRLSGNTIYF. In DNA, the CDR3 is TGTGCCATCAGTGACAGGCTCTCTGGAAACACCATATATTTT.

The V gene is TRBV12-3 or TRBV12-4, the J gene TRBJ2-5, with TRBD2 as a possible D gene (5 bases). The CDR3 contains 15 residues. Trimming took 4 bases from V and 5 from J, leaving 17 bases between them. The CDR3 region has the DNA TGTGCCAGCAGTTCCCGAGAGACTACCGGGGAGACCCAGTACTTC. It codes for CASSSRETTGETQYF.

The CDR3 loop reads CASSHNTGELFF. In nucleotides, the CDR3 is TGTGCCAGCAGTCACAACACCGGGGAGCTGTTTTTT. The chain combines TRBV6-6 with TRBJ2-2; unclear D gene. This CDR3 is 12 amino acids long. V lost 5 bases, J lost 2 bases, and 3 bases lay in between. CDR1 is MNHNY, CDR2 SVGAGI, per germline (reference sequence).

This clonotype turned up a few times. The J gene is TRBJ1-6, the V gene TRBV5-1; D remains unclear. Germline V gene lookup returns CDR1 SGHRS and CDR2 YFSETQ. The CDR3 totals 15 residues. Trimming removed 0 bases from V and 9 bases from J, with 13 bases in between. CDR3 nucleotide sequence: TGCGCCAGCAGCTTGGAAGGGTCGGAGAGTTCACCCCTCCACTTT. Its protein product is CASSLEGSESSPLHF.

The chain is built from TRBV6-4 and TRBJ2-1, with D perhaps TRBD2 (5 bases). The V and J ends lost 7 bases and 9 bases respectively, with 13 bases between them. Germline CDR1 is MRHNA and CDR2 is SNTAGT. The CDR3 contains 12 residues. The CDR3 DNA sequence: TGTGCCAGCAATAGCCGCAGCGGTGAGCAGTTCTTC. It codes for CASNSRSGEQFF.

The chain's CDR3 is CASSLGASWASGTSTDTQYF. Here the CDR3 DNA reads TGTGCCAGCAGCTTAGGGGCGTCGTGGGCTAGCGGAACTAGCACAGATACGCAGTATTTT. This chain joins TRBV11-1 and TRBJ2-3; 7 nucleotides align to TRBD2. V was clipped by 1 base and J by 0 bases; unmatched bases: 16. Germline assignment: CDR1 SGHAT and CDR2 FQDESV (reference sequence). This CDR3 is 20 amino acids long. Filled out from reference TRBV11-1 and TRBJ2-3, the complete variable domain reads EAEVAQSPRYKITEKSQAVAFWCDPISGHATLYWYRQILGQGPELLVQFQDESVVDDSQLPKDRFSAERLKGVDSTLKIQPAELGDSAMYLCASSLGASWASGTSTDTQYFGPGTRLTVL.

This chain uses TRBV2 with TRBJ2-1; weak D call: TRBD2 (5 bases). This CDR3 contains 14 residues. Germline loops: CDR1 SNHLY, CDR2 FYNNEI. Between the trimmed V and J ends, which lost 1 base and 8 bases, there was a span of 12 bases. In DNA, the CDR3 is TGTGCCAGCAGTGAAGGGGCTAGCATGGATGAGCAGTTCTTC. Protein product: CASSEGASMDEQFF. Full variable domain (remainder filled in from reference TRBV2 and TRBJ2-1): EPEVTQTPSHQVTQMGQEVILRCVPISNHLYFYWYRQILGQKVEFLVSFYNNEISEKSEIFDDQFSVERPDGSNFTLKIRSTKLEDSAMYFCASSEGASMDEQFFGPGTRLTVL.

The CDR3 protein is CASSVLRGTVVYGYTF. CDR3 bases: TGTGCCAGCAGTGTCCTCAGGGGTACGGTGGTCTATGGCTACACCTTC. The rearrangement uses TRBV6-1 and TRBJ1-2; D may be TRBD1 (6 bases). With 4 bases removed from V and 4 bases from J, the gap between germline ends came to 19 bases. In germline, CDR1 is MNHNS, CDR2 SASEGT. This CDR3 is 16 amino acids long.

This sequence joins TRBV25-1 and TRBJ1-1, with 10 nucleotides matching TRBD1. CDR1 is MGHDK and CDR2 is SYGVNS in the germline V gene. This CDR3 region has 17 residues. V lost 3 bases and J lost 3; bases outside the gene matches: 10. The CDR3 region has the DNA TGTGCCAGCAGTGATTTGACAGGGGGCCAGGAAGACACTGAAGCTTTCTTT. It is translated as CASSDLTGGQEDTEAFF.